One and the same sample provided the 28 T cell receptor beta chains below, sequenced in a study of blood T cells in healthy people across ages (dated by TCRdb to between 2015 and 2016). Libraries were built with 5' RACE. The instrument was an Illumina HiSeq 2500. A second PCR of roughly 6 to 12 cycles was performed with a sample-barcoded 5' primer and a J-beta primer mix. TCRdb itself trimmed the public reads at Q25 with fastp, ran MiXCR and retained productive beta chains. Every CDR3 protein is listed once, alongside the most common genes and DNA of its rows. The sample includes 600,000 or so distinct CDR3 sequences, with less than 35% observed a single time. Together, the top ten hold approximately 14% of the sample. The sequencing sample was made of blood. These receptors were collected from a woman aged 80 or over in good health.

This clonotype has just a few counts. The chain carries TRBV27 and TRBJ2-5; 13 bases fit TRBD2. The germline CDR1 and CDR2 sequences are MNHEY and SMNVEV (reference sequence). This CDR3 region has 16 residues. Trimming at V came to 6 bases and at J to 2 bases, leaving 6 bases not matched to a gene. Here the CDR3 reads CASRMTSGGSQETQYF. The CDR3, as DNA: TGTGCCAGCAGAATGACTAGCGGGGGGTCACAAGAGACCCAGTACTTC.

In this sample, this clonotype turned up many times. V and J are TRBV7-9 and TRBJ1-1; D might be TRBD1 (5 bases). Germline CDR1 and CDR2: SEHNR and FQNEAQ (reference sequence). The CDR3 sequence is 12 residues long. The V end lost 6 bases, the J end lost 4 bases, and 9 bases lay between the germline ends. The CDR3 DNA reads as TGTGCCAGCAGAGGGGAGTCCACTGAAGCTTTCTTT. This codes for CASRGESTEAFF.

For the CDR3, the DNA is TGTGCCACCAGACGAGGGGGCTCCTACAATGAGCAGTTCTTC. Its translation: CATRRGGSYNEQFF. This chain links TRBV2 with TRBJ2-1; a possible D gene is TRBD1 (6 bases). The CDR3 is made up of 14 amino acids. The germline CDR1 and CDR2 sequences are SNHLY and FYNNEI. V gave up 10 bases and J gave up 0 bases, with 13 bases separating them. Based on the CDR3 plus reference TRBV2 and TRBJ2-1, the full variable domain is EPEVTQTPSHQVTQMGQEVILRCVPISNHLYFYWYRQILGQKVEFLVSFYNNEISEKSEIFDDQFSVERPDGSNFTLKIRSTKLEDSAMYFCATRRGGSYNEQFFGPGTRLTVL.

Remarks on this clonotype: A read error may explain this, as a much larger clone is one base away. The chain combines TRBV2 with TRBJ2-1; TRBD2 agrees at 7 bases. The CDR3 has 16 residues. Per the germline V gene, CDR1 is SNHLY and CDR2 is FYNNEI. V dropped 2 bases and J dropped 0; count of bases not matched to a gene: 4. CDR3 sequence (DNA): TGTGCCAGCAGTGAACGTGGCGGGGGCTCCTACAATGAGCAGTTCTTC. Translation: CASSERGGGSYNEQFF.

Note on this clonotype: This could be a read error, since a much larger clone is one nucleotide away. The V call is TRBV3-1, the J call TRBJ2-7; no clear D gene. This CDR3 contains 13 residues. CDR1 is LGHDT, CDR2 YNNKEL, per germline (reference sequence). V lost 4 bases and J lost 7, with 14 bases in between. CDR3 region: CASSPTPDNEQYF. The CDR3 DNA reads TGTGCCAGCAGCCCCACCCCAGACAATGAGCAGTACTTC.

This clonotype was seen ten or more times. CDR3 residues: CASGGWEYGYTF. Here the CDR3 DNA reads TGTGCCAGCGGGGGCTGGGAGTATGGCTACACCTTC. The chain combines TRBV27 with TRBJ1-2; D is perhaps TRBD1 (6 bases). This CDR3 contains 12 residues. Germline V gene lookup returns CDR1 MNHEY and CDR2 SMNVEV (reference sequence). The germline V and J ends were trimmed by 8 bases and 5 bases, with 12 bases remaining between them.

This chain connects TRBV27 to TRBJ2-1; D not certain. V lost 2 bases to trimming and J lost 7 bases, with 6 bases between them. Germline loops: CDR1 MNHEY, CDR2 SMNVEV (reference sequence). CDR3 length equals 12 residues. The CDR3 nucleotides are TGTGCCAGCAGTTTAATTGGTAATGAGCAGTTCTTC. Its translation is CASSLIGNEQFF.

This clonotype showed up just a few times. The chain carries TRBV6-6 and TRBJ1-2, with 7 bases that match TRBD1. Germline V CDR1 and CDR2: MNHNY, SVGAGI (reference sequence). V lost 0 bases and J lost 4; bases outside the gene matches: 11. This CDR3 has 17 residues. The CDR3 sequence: CASSYSERLTGRYGYTF. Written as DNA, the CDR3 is TGTGCCAGCAGTTACTCTGAACGATTGACAGGGCGCTATGGCTACACCTTC.

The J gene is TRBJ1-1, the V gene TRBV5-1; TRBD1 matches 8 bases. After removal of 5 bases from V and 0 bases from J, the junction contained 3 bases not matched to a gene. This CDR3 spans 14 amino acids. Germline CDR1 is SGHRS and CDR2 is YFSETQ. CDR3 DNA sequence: TGCGCCAGCAGGGACAGGGCCATGAACACTGAAGCTTTCTTT. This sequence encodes CASRDRAMNTEAFF.

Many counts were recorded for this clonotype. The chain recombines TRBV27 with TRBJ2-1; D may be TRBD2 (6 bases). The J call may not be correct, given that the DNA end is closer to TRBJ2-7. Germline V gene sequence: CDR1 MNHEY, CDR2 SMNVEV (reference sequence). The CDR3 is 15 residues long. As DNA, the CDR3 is TGTGCCAGCAGTTTGGAGGGAGGCTCCTACAATGAGCAGTACTTC. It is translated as CASSLEGGSYNEQYF.

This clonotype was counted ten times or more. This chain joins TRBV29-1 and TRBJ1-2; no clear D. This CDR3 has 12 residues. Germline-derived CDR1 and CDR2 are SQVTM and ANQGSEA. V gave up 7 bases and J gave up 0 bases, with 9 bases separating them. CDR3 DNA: TGCAGCGCGACCCAAGCTAACTATGGCTACACCTTC. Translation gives CSATQANYGYTF.

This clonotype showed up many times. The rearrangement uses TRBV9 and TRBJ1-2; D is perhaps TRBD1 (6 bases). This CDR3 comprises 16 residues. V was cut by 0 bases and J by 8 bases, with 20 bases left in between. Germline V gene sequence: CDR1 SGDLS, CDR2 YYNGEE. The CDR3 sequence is CASSVGGLQGQGGYTF. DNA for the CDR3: TGTGCCAGCAGCGTAGGGGGACTCCAGGGTCAGGGGGGCTACACCTTC.

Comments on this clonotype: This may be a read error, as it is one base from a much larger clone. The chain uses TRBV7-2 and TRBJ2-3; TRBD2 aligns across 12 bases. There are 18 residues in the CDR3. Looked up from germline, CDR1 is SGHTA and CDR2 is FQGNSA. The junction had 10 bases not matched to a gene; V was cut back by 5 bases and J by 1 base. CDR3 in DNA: TGTGCCAGCAGCATAGGTACTAGCGGGGGGCACGGCACAGATACGCAGTATTTT. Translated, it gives CASSIGTSGGHGTDTQYF. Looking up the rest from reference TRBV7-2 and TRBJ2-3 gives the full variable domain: GAGVSQSPSNKVTEKGKDVELRCDPISGHTALYWYRQSLGQGLEFLIYFQGNSAPDKSGLPSDRFSAERTGGSVSTLTIQRTQQEDSAVYLCASSIGTSGGHGTDTQYFGPGTRLTVL.

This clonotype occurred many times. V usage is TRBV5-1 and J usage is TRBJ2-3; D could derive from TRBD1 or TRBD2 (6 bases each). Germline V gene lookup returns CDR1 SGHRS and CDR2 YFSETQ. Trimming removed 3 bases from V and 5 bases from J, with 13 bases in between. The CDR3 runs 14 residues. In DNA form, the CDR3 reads TGCGCCAGCAGCTCTAGGGGGGATATAGATACGCAGTATTTT. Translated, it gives CASSSRGDIDTQYF. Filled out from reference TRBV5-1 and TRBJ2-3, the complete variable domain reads KAGVTQTPRYLIKTRGQQVTLSCSPISGHRSVSWYQQTPGQGLQFLFEYFSETQRNKGNFPGRFSGRQFSNSRSEMNVSTLELGDSALYLCASSSRGDIDTQYFGPGTRLTVL.

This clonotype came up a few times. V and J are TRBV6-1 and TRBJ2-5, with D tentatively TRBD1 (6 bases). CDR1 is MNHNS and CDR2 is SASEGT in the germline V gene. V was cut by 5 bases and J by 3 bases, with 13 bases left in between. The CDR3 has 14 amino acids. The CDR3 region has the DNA TGTGCCAGCAGTCCCCGGACAGCTAAAGAGACCCAGTACTTC. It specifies CASSPRTAKETQYF.

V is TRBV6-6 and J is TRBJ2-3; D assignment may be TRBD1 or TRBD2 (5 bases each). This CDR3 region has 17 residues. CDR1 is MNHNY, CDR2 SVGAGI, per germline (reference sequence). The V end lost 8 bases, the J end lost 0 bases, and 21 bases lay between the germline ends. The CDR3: CASSDKAVGVSTDTQYF. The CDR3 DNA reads TGTGCCAGCTCGGACAAGGCCGTCGGGGTTAGCACAGATACGCAGTATTTT.

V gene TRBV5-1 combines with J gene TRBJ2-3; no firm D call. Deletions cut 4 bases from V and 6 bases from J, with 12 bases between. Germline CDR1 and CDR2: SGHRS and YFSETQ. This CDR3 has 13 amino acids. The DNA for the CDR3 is TGCGCCAGCAGCGAACTGATAGGGGATACGCAGTATTTT. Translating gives CASSELIGDTQYF.

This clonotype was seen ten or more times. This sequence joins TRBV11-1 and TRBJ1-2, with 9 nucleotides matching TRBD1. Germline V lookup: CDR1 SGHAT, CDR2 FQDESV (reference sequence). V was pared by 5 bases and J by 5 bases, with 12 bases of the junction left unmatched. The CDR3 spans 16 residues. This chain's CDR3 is CASSPPGQGSLYGYTF. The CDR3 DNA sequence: TGTGCCAGCAGCCCTCCGGGACAGGGTTCTTTATATGGCTACACCTTC.

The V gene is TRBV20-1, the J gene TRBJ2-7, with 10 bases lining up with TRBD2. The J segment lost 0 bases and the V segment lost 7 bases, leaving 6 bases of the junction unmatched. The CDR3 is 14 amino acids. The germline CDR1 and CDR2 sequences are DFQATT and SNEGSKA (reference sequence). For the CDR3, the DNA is TGCAGTGGTAGCGGGGGGACTATCTCCTACGAGCAGTACTTC. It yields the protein CSGSGGTISYEQYF.

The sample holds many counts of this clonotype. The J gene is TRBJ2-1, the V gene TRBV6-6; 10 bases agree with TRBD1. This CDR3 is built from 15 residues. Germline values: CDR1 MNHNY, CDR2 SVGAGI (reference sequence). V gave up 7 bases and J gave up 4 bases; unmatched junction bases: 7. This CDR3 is CASTLGQGLYNEQFF. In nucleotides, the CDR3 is TGTGCCAGCACCTTGGGACAGGGGTTGTACAATGAGCAGTTCTTC.

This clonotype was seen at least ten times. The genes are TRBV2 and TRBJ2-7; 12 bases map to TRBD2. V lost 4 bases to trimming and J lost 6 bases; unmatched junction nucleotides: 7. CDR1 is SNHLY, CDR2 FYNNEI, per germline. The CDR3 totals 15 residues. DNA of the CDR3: TGTGCCAGCAGTGCCCTAGCGGGGGGGCCGAGCGAGCAGTACTTC. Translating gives CASSALAGGPSEQYF.

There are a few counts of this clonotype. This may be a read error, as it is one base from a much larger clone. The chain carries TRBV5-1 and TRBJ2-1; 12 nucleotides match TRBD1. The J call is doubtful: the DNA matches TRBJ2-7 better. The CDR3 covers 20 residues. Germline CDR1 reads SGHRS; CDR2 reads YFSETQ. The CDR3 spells CASSLAVGTGGSNKYNEQYF. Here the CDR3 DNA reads TGCGCCAGCAGCTTGGCCGTGGGGACAGGGGGCTCGAATAAATACAATGAGCAGTACTTC.

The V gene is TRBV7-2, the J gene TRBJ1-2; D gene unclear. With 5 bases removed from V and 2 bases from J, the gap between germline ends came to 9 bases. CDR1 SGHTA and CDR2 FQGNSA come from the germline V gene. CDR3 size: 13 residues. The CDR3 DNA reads TGTGCCAGCAGCAATAGGGCAAACTATGGCTACACCTTC. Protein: CASSNRANYGYTF.

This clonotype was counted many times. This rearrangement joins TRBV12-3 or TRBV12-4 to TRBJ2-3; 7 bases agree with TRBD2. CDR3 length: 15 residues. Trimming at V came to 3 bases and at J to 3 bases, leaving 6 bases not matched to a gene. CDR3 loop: CASSLGGGETDTQYF. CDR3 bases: TGTGCCAGCAGTTTGGGCGGGGGAGAAACAGATACGCAGTATTTT.

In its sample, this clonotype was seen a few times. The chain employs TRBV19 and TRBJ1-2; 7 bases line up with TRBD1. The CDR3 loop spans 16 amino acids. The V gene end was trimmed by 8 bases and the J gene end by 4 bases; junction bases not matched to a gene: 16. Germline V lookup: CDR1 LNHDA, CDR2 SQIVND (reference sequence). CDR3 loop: CASGQAFSGSGYGYTF. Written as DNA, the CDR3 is TGTGCCAGTGGACAGGCTTTCTCCGGGAGTGGCTATGGCTACACCTTC.

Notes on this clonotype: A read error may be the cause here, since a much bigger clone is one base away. The CDR3 loop is CASSPHGEEGQETQYF. In DNA form, the CDR3 reads TGTGCCAGCAGCCCCCATGGGGAGGAGGGGCAAGAGACCCAGTACTTC. The chain recombines TRBV13 with TRBJ2-5, with D perhaps TRBD2 (6 bases). CDR1 and CDR2 (germline): PRHDT, FYEKMQ (reference sequence). This CDR3 spans 16 amino acids. V was clipped by 5 bases and J by 2 bases, with 18 bases between them. Complete variable domain (other parts from reference TRBV13 and TRBJ2-5): AAGVIQSPRHLIKEKRETATLKCYPIPRHDTVYWYQQGPGQDPQFLISFYEKMQSDKGSIPDRFSAQQFSDYHSELNMSSLELGDSALYFCASSPHGEEGQETQYFGPGTRLLVL.

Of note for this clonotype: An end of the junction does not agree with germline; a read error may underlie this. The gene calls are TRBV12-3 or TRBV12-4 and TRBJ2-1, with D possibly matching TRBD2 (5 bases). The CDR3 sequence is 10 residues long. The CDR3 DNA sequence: TGTACCAGCGGTAGGAATGAGCAGTTCTTC. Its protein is CTSGRNEQFF.

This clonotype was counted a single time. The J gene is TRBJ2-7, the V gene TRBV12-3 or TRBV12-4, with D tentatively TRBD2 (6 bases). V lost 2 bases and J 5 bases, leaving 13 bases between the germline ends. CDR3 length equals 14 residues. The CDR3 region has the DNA TGTGCCAGCAGTTTACTCGGGGGTAAAGACGAGCAGTACTTC. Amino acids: CASSLLGGKDEQYF.